One and the same sample provided the 5 T cell receptor beta chains below, sequenced in a study of OX40 agonist ivuxolimab in advanced cancers. The protocol was immunoSEQ multiplex PCR, while the TCRdb copy is restricted to in-frame clones and leaves out a portion. This sample has about 17,000 clones, with roughly four fifths found just once. The material sequenced was CD4+ or CD8+ T cells sorted from blood, taken in a trial of the OX40 agonist ivuxolimab. These receptors originate from an adult with an advanced solid tumor such as melanoma, head and neck, liver or kidney cancer.

This rearrangement joins TRBV19 to TRBJ2-7; D gene ambiguous. Trimming cost V 6 bases and J 4 bases, with 10 bases left between them. The CDR3 has 12 amino acids. Germline assignment: CDR1 LNHDA and CDR2 SQIVND (reference sequence). The CDR3 loop reads CASSPGPYEQYF. DNA for the CDR3: TGTGCCAGTAGCCCTGGACCGTACGAGCAGTACTTC.

This clone was found a few times. This sequence joins TRBV4-3 and TRBJ2-1; D may match TRBD1 or TRBD2 (5 bases each). Germline V gives CDR1 LGHNA, CDR2 YSLEER. This CDR3 spans 15 amino acids. Between the trimmed V and J ends, which lost 3 bases and 0 bases, there was a span of 9 bases. As DNA, the CDR3 is TGCGCCAGCAGCCAGGGGGAAGGCTCCTACAATGAGCAGTTCTTC. Encoded protein: CASSQGEGSYNEQFF.

The CDR3 region is CASSFHIGELFF. As DNA, the CDR3 is TGTGCCAGCAGCTTCCATATCGGGGAGCTGTTTTTT. The chain joins TRBV11-3 to TRBJ2-2; D call uncertain. The CDR3 has 12 residues. Deletions cut 3 bases from V and 7 bases from J, with 6 bases between. Germline CDR1 and CDR2: SGHNT and YENEEA.

The V call is TRBV4-2, the J call TRBJ1-4; no firm D call. Germline V gives CDR1 LGHNA, CDR2 YNFKEQ. CDR3 length: 17 residues. V lost 0 bases and J 12 bases, leaving 23 bases between the germline ends. CDR3 coding DNA: TGTGCCAGCAGCCAAGATCACGGAGGTGGGGTGGTGGTGGAACTGTTTTTT. Residues: CASSQDHGGGVVVELFF.

This chain connects TRBV6-4 to TRBJ2-1, with 12 bases fitting TRBD2. The CDR3 contains 15 residues. Losses at the gene ends were 0 bases for V and 6 bases for J; bases not matched to a gene: 0. Germline V gene data show CDR1 as MRHNA and CDR2 as SNTAGT. The CDR3, as DNA: TGTGCCAGCAGTGACTCGACTAGCGGGAGCAATGAGCAGTTCTTC. This gives the protein CASSDSTSGSNEQFF.